Listed below are T cell receptor beta chains from one sample, sequenced in a study of shared clonotypes between healthy human individuals. Sequenced by immunoSEQ multiplex PCR; TCRdb stores in-frame clones only, minus some. Of around 1.9 million clones detected, roughly 93% appear once; the ten largest clones hold around 1.8%. Sequencing was performed on naive CD8+ T cells from PBMCs. The receptors derive from a man aged 18-30 years in good health. Some clones in this sample may be carry-over from other donors' samples. CDR3s include the opening cysteine and the closing phenylalanine or tryptophan. D genes are given only for firm matches. Clone size is shown for a subset of rows, as once, few, many or a class of expanded clone.

size: NA
V: TRBV5-1
D: NA
J: TRBJ2-7
CDR3: CASSFMTATYEQYF
DNA: TGCGCCAGCAGCTTTATGACGGCCACCTACGAGCAGTACTTC

size: NA
V: TRBV19
D: NA
J: TRBJ1-1
CDR3: CASLGGRHTEAFF
DNA: TGTGCCTCCCTGGGGGGACGGCACACTGAAGCTTTCTTT

size: NA
V: TRBV6-6
D: NA
J: TRBJ1-1
CDR3: CASSSGGNTEAFF
DNA: TGTGCCAGCAGTTCGGGGGGGAACACTGAAGCTTTCTTT

size: NA
V: TRBV2
D: TRBD1
J: TRBJ1-2
CDR3: CASSERSYRGGYGYTF
DNA: TGTGCCAGCAGTGAACGGAGTTACAGGGGTGGCTATGGCTACACCTTC

size: NA
V: TRBV11-1
D: TRBD1
J: TRBJ2-5
CDR3: CASSVTGARETQYF
DNA: TGTGCCAGCAGCGTCACAGGGGCTCGGGAGACCCAGTACTTC

size: NA
V: TRBV13
D: TRBD2
J: TRBJ2-1
CDR3: CASSQTELAGSYNEQFF
DNA: TGTGCCAGCAGCCAAACGGAACTAGCGGGTTCCTACAATGAGCAGTTCTTC

size: NA
V: TRBV7-9
D: NA
J: TRBJ1-1
CDR3: CASSSGSYTEAFF
DNA: TGTGCCAGCAGCTCTGGGAGTTACACTGAAGCTTTCTTT

size: NA
V: TRBV4-3
D: NA
J: TRBJ2-1
CDR3: CASSQERVFYNEQFF
DNA: TGCGCCAGCAGCCAAGAAAGGGTTTTTTACAATGAGCAGTTCTTC

size: NA
V: TRBV11-2
D: NA
J: TRBJ2-7
CDR3: CASSLGGPYEQYF
DNA: TGTGCCAGCAGCTTGGGCGGACCCTACGAGCAGTACTTC

size: NA
V: TRBV2
D: TRBD1
J: TRBJ2-7
CDR3: CASSDRGSYEQYF
DNA: TGTGCCAGCAGTGACAGGGGGTCGTACGAGCAGTACTTC

size: NA
V: TRBV6-6
D: NA
J: TRBJ1-4
CDR3: CASGIGPWGEKLFF
DNA: TGTGCCAGCGGAATTGGCCCGTGGGGTGAAAAACTGTTTTTT

size: NA
V: TRBV4-1
D: TRBD1
J: TRBJ2-3
CDR3: CASSPRGGEFPTDTQYF
DNA: TGCGCCAGCAGCCCAAGAGGGGGCGAGTTCCCAACAGATACGCAGTATTTT

size: NA
V: TRBV28
D: NA
J: TRBJ1-5
CDR3: CASGWANQPQHF
DNA: TGTGCCAGCGGCTGGGCCAATCAGCCCCAGCATTTT

size: NA
V: TRBV6-1
D: TRBD1
J: TRBJ2-3
CDR3: CAGDYRGSTDTQYF
DNA: TGTGCCGGAGACTACAGGGGTTCCACAGATACGCAGTATTTT

size: NA
V: TRBV4-3
D: TRBD1
J: TRBJ2-7
CDR3: CASSPRQGAANEQYF
DNA: TGCGCCAGCAGCCCCCGGCAGGGGGCGGCAAACGAGCAGTACTTC

size: NA
V: TRBV19
D: NA
J: TRBJ2-2
CDR3: CATGYTGELFF
DNA: TGTGCGACAGGCTACACCGGGGAGCTGTTTTTT

size: NA
V: TRBV19
D: TRBD1
J: TRBJ2-4
CDR3: CASSILTGGNDIQYF
DNA: TGTGCCAGTAGTATCTTGACAGGGGGTAACGACATTCAGTACTTC

size: NA
V: TRBV19
D: NA
J: TRBJ1-5
CDR3: CASSIGQGPNQPQHF
DNA: TGTGCCAGTAGTATCGGGCAGGGGCCGAATCAGCCCCAGCATTTT

size: NA
V: TRBV28
D: TRBD1
J: TRBJ2-7
CDR3: CASSRTGTTYEQYF
DNA: TGTGCCAGCAGTCGGACAGGGACAACCTACGAGCAGTACTTC

size: NA
V: TRBV27
D: NA
J: TRBJ2-7
CDR3: CASRLSPYEQYF
DNA: TGTGCCAGCAGACTAAGTCCCTACGAGCAGTACTTC

size: NA
V: TRBV19
D: NA
J: TRBJ2-1
CDR3: CATLGAGPPDEQFF
DNA: TGTGCCACCCTCGGGGCGGGTCCGCCTGATGAGCAGTTCTTC

size: NA
V: TRBV2
D: TRBD2
J: TRBJ2-3
CDR3: CASSVPSGRAETDTQYF
DNA: TGTGCCAGCAGTGTGCCTAGCGGGAGGGCCGAGACAGATACGCAGTATTTT

size: NA
V: TRBV7-9
D: NA
J: TRBJ2-1
CDR3: CASSKIRGSSYNEQFF
DNA: TGTGCCAGCAGCAAAATCAGGGGAAGCTCCTACAATGAGCAGTTCTTC

size: NA
V: TRBV10-3
D: NA
J: TRBJ1-2
CDR3: CAISESAGGNYGYTF
DNA: TGTGCCATCAGTGAGTCCGCCGGGGGAAACTATGGCTACACCTTC

size: NA
V: TRBV6-5
D: TRBD2
J: TRBJ2-1
CDR3: CATRRGRVPYNEQFF
DNA: TGTGCCACCCGTCGGGGGAGGGTTCCCTACAATGAGCAGTTCTTC

size: NA
V: TRBV4-1
D: NA
J: TRBJ1-2
CDR3: CASSQNDGPRYGYTF
DNA: TGCGCCAGCAGCCAAAACGATGGGCCCCGCTATGGCTACACCTTC

size: NA
V: TRBV7-9
D: TRBD1
J: TRBJ1-5
CDR3: CASSLDRAGNQPQHF
DNA: TGTGCCAGCAGCCTGGACAGGGCAGGCAATCAGCCCCAGCATTTT

size: NA
V: TRBV7-9
D: TRBD2
J: TRBJ2-3
CDR3: CASSEWTSGFTDTQYF
DNA: TGTGCCAGCAGCGAATGGACTAGCGGGTTCACAGATACGCAGTATTTT

size: NA
V: TRBV7-6
D: NA
J: TRBJ2-2
CDR3: CASSLAPLRGLFSRNTGELFF
DNA: TGTGCCAGCAGCTTAGCCCCGTTACGGGGGCTTTTTTCCCGAAACACCGGGGAGCTGTTTTTT

size: once
V: TRBV2
D: NA
J: TRBJ2-1
CDR3: CASRDSYNEQFF
DNA: TGTGCCAGCCGAGACAGCTACAATGAGCAGTTCTTC

size: once
V: TRBV2
D: TRBD2
J: TRBJ2-7
CDR3: CASTPTSGRDSYEQYF
DNA: TGTGCCAGCACTCCGACTAGCGGGAGGGACTCCTACGAGCAGTACTTC

size: NA
V: TRBV27
D: TRBD2
J: TRBJ2-7
CDR3: CASRPRLALSYEQYF
DNA: TGTGCCAGCCGCCCGAGACTAGCACTTTCCTACGAGCAGTACTTC

size: NA
V: TRBV5-6
D: TRBD1
J: TRBJ2-5
CDR3: CASSLGDSVKTQYF
DNA: TGTGCCAGCAGCTTGGGGGACAGTGTCAAGACCCAGTACTTC

size: NA
V: TRBV19
D: NA
J: TRBJ1-1
CDR3: CASLDRTSMNTEAFF
DNA: TGTGCCAGCCTAGACAGGACAAGCATGAACACTGAAGCTTTCTTT

size: NA
V: TRBV28
D: TRBD2
J: TRBJ2-3
CDR3: CASSSASGSATDTQYF
DNA: TGTGCCAGCAGTTCCGCTAGCGGGAGTGCAACAGATACGCAGTATTTT

size: NA
V: TRBV4-3
D: NA
J: TRBJ2-7
CDR3: CASSQVRGPYEQYF
DNA: TGCGCCAGCAGCCAAGTGAGGGGTCCCTACGAGCAGTACTTC

size: NA
V: TRBV10-3
D: NA
J: TRBJ1-2
CDR3: CAISESIIQGNSYGYTF
DNA: TGTGCCATCAGTGAGTCTATTATACAGGGAAATAGCTATGGCTACACCTTC

size: NA
V: TRBV11-2
D: TRBD1
J: TRBJ2-2
CDR3: CASSPDRFFTGELFF
DNA: TGTGCCAGCAGCCCGGACAGGTTCTTCACCGGGGAGCTGTTTTTT

size: NA
V: TRBV2
D: TRBD2
J: TRBJ2-1
CDR3: CASRSSGTGYNEQFF
DNA: TGTGCCAGCAGGAGTAGCGGGACGGGTTACAATGAGCAGTTCTTC

size: NA
V: TRBV28
D: TRBD2
J: TRBJ2-7
CDR3: CASSLGSGISSYEQYF
DNA: TGTGCCAGCAGTTTAGGTAGCGGGATATCCTCCTACGAGCAGTACTTC

size: NA
V: TRBV27
D: NA
J: TRBJ2-7
CDR3: CASSGANLYEQYF
DNA: TGTGCCAGCAGCGGGGCCAACCTCTACGAGCAGTACTTC

size: NA
V: TRBV10-3
D: TRBD2
J: TRBJ2-5
CDR3: CAIRNEGLAGETQYF
DNA: TGTGCCATCAGAAACGAGGGACTAGCGGGAGAGACCCAGTACTTC

size: NA
V: TRBV7-9
D: TRBD2
J: TRBJ2-7
CDR3: CASSLDIRDYQTSYEQYF
DNA: TGTGCCAGCAGCTTAGATATTCGGGACTACCAAACCTCCTACGAGCAGTACTTC

size: NA
V: TRBV19
D: NA
J: TRBJ2-1
CDR3: CASREGVAYNEQFF
DNA: TGTGCCAGTAGGGAAGGGGTGGCCTACAATGAGCAGTTCTTC

size: NA
V: TRBV7-9
D: NA
J: TRBJ2-2
CDR3: CASSLLAGDAGELFF
DNA: TGTGCCAGCAGCTTATTAGCAGGTGACGCCGGGGAGCTGTTTTTT

size: NA
V: TRBV6-1
D: TRBD1
J: TRBJ2-7
CDR3: CASPTGTATYEQYF
DNA: TGTGCCAGTCCCACCGGGACAGCAACCTACGAGCAGTACTTC

size: NA
V: TRBV25-1
D: NA
J: TRBJ2-1
CDR3: CASSEIYEQFF
DNA: TGTGCCAGCAGCGAGATCTATGAGCAGTTCTTC

size: NA
V: TRBV27
D: NA
J: TRBJ2-7
CDR3: CASSLDSESSYEQYF
DNA: TGTGCCAGCAGTTTGGATAGCGAGAGCTCCTACGAGCAGTACTTC

size: NA
V: TRBV7-9
D: NA
J: TRBJ2-1
CDR3: CASSPPRAGANNEQFF
DNA: TGTGCCAGCAGCCCCCCGAGGGCGGGGGCTAACAATGAGCAGTTCTTC

size: NA
V: TRBV5-1
D: NA
J: TRBJ2-5
CDR3: CASSFNQETQYF
DNA: TGCGCCAGCAGCTTCAACCAAGAGACCCAGTACTTC

size: NA
V: TRBV5-6
D: TRBD2
J: TRBJ2-1
CDR3: CASSWGRGGYEQFF
DNA: TGTGCCAGCAGCTGGGGCCGGGGGGGCTATGAGCAGTTCTTC

size: once
V: TRBV5-4
D: NA
J: TRBJ2-1
CDR3: CASSFYNEQFF
DNA: TGTGCCAGCAGCTTTTACAATGAGCAGTTCTTC

size: NA
V: TRBV28
D: TRBD1
J: TRBJ1-5
CDR3: CASRTGTGALYSNQPQHF
DNA: TGTGCCAGCAGAACTGGGACAGGGGCCCTCTATAGCAATCAGCCCCAGCATTTT

size: NA
V: TRBV4-2
D: TRBD1
J: TRBJ2-7
CDR3: CASSQSDRSSYEQYF
DNA: TGTGCCAGCAGCCAATCGGACAGGAGCTCCTACGAGCAGTACTTC

size: NA
V: TRBV5-6
D: NA
J: TRBJ2-3
CDR3: CASSLVRGRPTDTQYF
DNA: TGTGCCAGCAGCTTGGTTCGTGGCAGACCCACAGATACGCAGTATTTT

size: NA
V: TRBV27
D: NA
J: TRBJ2-7
CDR3: CASSLIRDIELLGEQYF
DNA: TGTGCCAGCAGTTTAATAAGGGACATCGAGTTGCTGGGCGAGCAGTACTTC

size: NA
V: TRBV9
D: TRBD2
J: TRBJ2-3
CDR3: CASSPPGGRLADTQYF
DNA: TGTGCCAGCAGCCCCCCCGGCGGGAGGCTCGCAGATACGCAGTATTTT

size: NA
V: TRBV5-4
D: NA
J: TRBJ1-2
CDR3: CASNLGPDDNYGYTF
DNA: TGTGCCAGCAACCTCGGGCCAGACGATAACTATGGCTACACCTTC

size: once
V: TRBV27
D: TRBD1
J: TRBJ1-2
CDR3: CASRLGTGGGGYTF
DNA: TGTGCCAGCAGGCTAGGGACAGGGGGCGGTGGCTACACCTTC

size: NA
V: TRBV28
D: TRBD2
J: TRBJ2-7
CDR3: CASSLPRTSGREQYF
DNA: TGTGCCAGCAGCCTCCCCCGGACTAGCGGGAGGGAACAGTACTTC